Each of the 7 T cell receptor beta chains below was sequenced from the same sample in a study of T cells in Graves' hyperthyroidism and ophthalmopathy. RNA transcripts provided the source from which TCR beta CDR3 regions were amplified. Carried out on the TCR CDR3, a first-round RT-PCR used the HTBI primer set. TCRdb independently ran MiXCR on the multiplex PCR reads; one entry per CDR3 protein. The data contain some 200,000 distinct CDR3 sequences, 17% of them singletons. The sequencing input was blood. The origin of the receptors is a woman aged 45-59 years with Graves' hyperthyroidism.

This clonotype was counted ten times or more. For the CDR3, the DNA is TGTGCCAGCAGTTTAGGTCGTGGGCGCATCTACAATGAGCAGTTCTTC. Its translation is CASSLGRGRIYNEQFF. The chain recombines TRBV12-3 or TRBV12-4 with TRBJ2-1, with D unresolved. The CDR3 has 16 residues. Deletions cut 1 base from V and 3 bases from J, with 13 bases between.

On this clonotype itself: A much bigger clone sits one base away, suggesting this may be a read error. This chain connects TRBV7-8 to TRBJ2-3; tentative D call: TRBD1 (5 bases). Germline-derived CDR1 and CDR2 are SGHVS and FQNEAQ. The CDR3 extends over 16 amino acids. The CDR3 reads CANSLKRGPRGDTQYF. The CDR3 nucleotides are TGTGCCAACAGCTTAAAGCGCGGACCTAGGGGAGATACGCAGTATTTT.

This clonotype was counted a few times. The V and J genes are TRBV28 and TRBJ2-3, with D unclear. Germline V lookup: CDR1 MDHEN, CDR2 SYDVKM. Trimming cost V 4 bases and J 2 bases, with 13 bases left between them. There are 15 residues in the CDR3. The CDR3 is CASSSPPAITDTQYF. The CDR3 DNA reads as TGTGCCAGCAGTTCTCCCCCGGCCATCACAGATACGCAGTATTTT. Full variable domain (remainder filled in from reference TRBV28 and TRBJ2-3): DVKVTQSSRYLVKRTGEKVFLECVQDMDHENMFWYRQDPGLGLRLIYFSYDVKMKEKGDIPEGYSVSREKKERFSLILESASTNQTSMYLCASSSPPAITDTQYFGPGTRLTVL.

Ten or more counts support this clonotype. The chain is built from TRBV11-2 and TRBJ1-1; D gene ambiguous. The V and J ends lost 2 bases and 8 bases respectively, with 9 bases between them. Per the germline V gene, CDR1 is SGHAT and CDR2 is FQNNGV. The CDR3 is 12 amino acids. CDR3 loop: CASSLSQPEAFF. In DNA, the CDR3 is TGTGCCAGCAGCTTATCCCAACCGGAAGCTTTCTTT.

V usage is TRBV10-1 and J usage is TRBJ2-2, with 10 bases aligning to TRBD2. The CDR3 extends over 16 amino acids. The germline V gene has CDR1 WNHNN and CDR2 SYGVQD (reference sequence). Trimming at V came to 5 bases and at J to 0 bases, leaving 3 bases not matched to a gene. The chain's CDR3 is CASSTTSGANTGELFF. The CDR3 nucleotides read TGCGCCAGCAGTACCACTAGCGGGGCGAACACCGGGGAGCTGTTTTTT.

The table lists this clonotype with many counts. The rearrangement uses TRBV7-9 and TRBJ2-7, with a weak D call TRBD1 (5 bases). V gave up 2 bases and J gave up 1 base, with 12 bases separating them. Germline CDR1 is SEHNR and CDR2 is FQNEAQ (reference sequence). This CDR3 region has 15 residues. The DNA of the CDR3 is TGTGCCAGCAGCTTACGGACACTCGGATCCTACGAGCAGTACTTC. Encoded protein: CASSLRTLGSYEQYF.

The chain couples TRBV27 to TRBJ2-1, with 7 nucleotides matching TRBD2. J lost 7 bases, V lost 1 base, and 7 bases had no gene match. The CDR3 has 15 amino acids. Germline assignment: CDR1 MNHEY and CDR2 SMNVEV (reference sequence). The CDR3 here is CASSLWDSGFNEQFF. The CDR3 DNA is TGTGCCAGCAGTTTATGGGATAGCGGGTTTAATGAGCAGTTCTTC.